These 14 T cell receptor beta chains originate from one sample sequenced in a study of T cells in localized non-small cell lung cancer (dated by TCRdb to the early 2020s). The library was obtained by the immunoSEQ multiplex PCR assay. Held by TCRdb, this immuneACCESS table contains in-frame sequences only and omits some clones. Under half of the omission traces to an unresolved V gene where checked; the cause of the rest is unknown. Recorded for this sample are 45,000 to 50,000 clones; 70% to 90% of them occurred a single time. The ten largest clones take up roughly 2.5% of the sample. This material consisted of PBMCs, taken before any cancer treatment. The receptors come from a man aged 40-75 years with stage II lung adenocarcinoma.

The rearrangement links TRBV27 to TRBJ1-2, with D perhaps matching TRBD1 (6 bases). CDR3 length: 14 residues. Germline V lookup: CDR1 MNHEY, CDR2 SMNVEV (reference sequence). V lost 5 bases and J 8 bases, leaving 18 bases between the germline ends. The CDR3 sequence: CASSKGQGSQGYTF. CDR3 nucleotide sequence: TGTGCCAGCAGTAAAGGGCAGGGGTCGCAGGGCTACACCTTC.

CDR3 nucleotide sequence: TGCGCCAGCAGCCAAGATGGCCCAGGGACTATCCCGCAGGGGACCCAGTACTTC. It codes for CASSQDGPGTIPQGTQYF. The V and J genes are TRBV4-1 and TRBJ2-5; TRBD2 matches at 7 bases. J gave up 7 bases and V 0 bases, and 17 bases lay outside the gene matches. The CDR3 contains 18 residues. CDR1 and CDR2 (germline): MGHRA, YSYEKL.

This chain joins TRBV7-2 and TRBJ1-1, with D possibly TRBD1 on 5 matching bases. V lost 5 bases, J lost 5 bases, and 12 bases lay in between. The CDR3 contains 13 residues. Germline assignment: CDR1 SGHTA and CDR2 FQGNSA. CDR3: CASSLYKGTEAFF. CDR3 coding DNA: TGTGCCAGCAGCCTCTATAAGGGGACTGAAGCTTTCTTT.

In DNA form, the CDR3 reads TGTGCCAGTAGAGGATCACAGGGGGCAAAATCACCCCTCCACTTT. It codes for CASRGSQGAKSPLHF. The rearrangement joins TRBV19 to TRBJ1-6; 9 nucleotides line up with TRBD1. J gave up 10 bases and V 6 bases, and 10 bases lay outside the gene matches. This CDR3 has 15 amino acids. Germline loops: CDR1 LNHDA, CDR2 SQIVND (reference sequence).

This chain uses TRBV15 with TRBJ2-1; no definite D call. The CDR3 has 16 amino acids. Trimming removed 1 base at V and 5 bases at J, with 15 bases between. Per the germline V gene, CDR1 is LNHNV and CDR2 is YYDKDF (reference sequence). The CDR3 protein is CATSRGSFGPHNEQFF. CDR3 nucleotides: TGTGCCACCAGCAGAGGGAGTTTTGGGCCCCACAATGAGCAGTTCTTC.

The chain has TRBV10-3 and TRBJ1-2; D not certain. This CDR3 is built from 15 residues. The germline V and J ends were trimmed by 0 bases and 3 bases, with 11 bases remaining between them. The germline CDR1 and CDR2 sequences are ENHRY and SYGVKD. The CDR3 region has the DNA TGTGCCATCAGTGAGTCCTCCGGGCCCCACTATGGCTACACCTTC. Its protein product is CAISESSGPHYGYTF.

The rearrangement joins TRBV30 to TRBJ2-7; 10 bases line up with TRBD1. This CDR3 spans 14 amino acids. V lost 5 bases, J lost 0 bases, and 4 bases stayed unmatched. The germline V gene encodes CDR1 GTSNPN and CDR2 SVGIG (reference sequence). This chain's CDR3 is CAWDDRGLSYEQYF. CDR3 DNA sequence: TGTGCCTGGGATGACAGGGGGCTCTCCTACGAGCAGTACTTC.

V gene TRBV28 combines with J gene TRBJ2-1; TRBD1 matches at 10 bases. The length of the CDR3 is 15 residues. The germline V gene has CDR1 MDHEN and CDR2 SYDVKM. Germline trimming cut 3 bases from V and 6 bases from J; bases unmatched to any gene: 5. Here the CDR3 DNA reads TGTGCCAGCAGTTTTCGACAGGGGGCAGGCAATGAGCAGTTCTTC. This codes for CASSFRQGAGNEQFF.

The CDR3 DNA reads as TGCGCCAGCAGCTTGGCCGGGGCCAAGAACTCTGGAAACACCATATATTTT. This codes for CASSLAGAKNSGNTIYF. The chain is built from TRBV5-1 and TRBJ1-3, with D possibly TRBD1 on 5 matching bases. CDR1 is SGHRS, CDR2 YFSETQ, per germline. V lost 0 bases, J lost 0 bases, and 13 bases lay in between. The CDR3 is 17 amino acids.

CDR3 protein: CASNDGVLTGELFF. CDR3 in DNA: TGTGCCAGTAATGACGGTGTACTCACCGGGGAGCTGTTTTTT. This chain joins TRBV19 and TRBJ2-2; D is ambiguous. This CDR3 is built from 14 residues. Trimming removed 7 bases at V and 4 bases at J, with 13 bases between. In germline, CDR1 is LNHDA, CDR2 SQIVND (reference sequence).

The chain has TRBV7-2 and TRBJ2-5; D call uncertain. The CDR3 is made up of 15 amino acids. Germline assignment: CDR1 SGHTA and CDR2 FQGNSA. V was pared by 0 bases and J by 1 base, with 9 bases between. The CDR3 here is CASSLALGSQETQYF. The CDR3 DNA reads as TGTGCCAGCAGCTTAGCGCTCGGTAGCCAAGAGACCCAGTACTTC.

The genes are TRBV7-8 and TRBJ2-3, with D perhaps being TRBD1 or TRBD2 (5 bases each). Germline assignment: CDR1 SGHVS and CDR2 FQNEAQ. Trimming took 3 bases from V and 5 from J, leaving 12 bases between them. CDR3 length: 14 residues. CDR3 bases: TGTGCCAGCAGCTTTGGAACTGGGGGAGATACGCAGTATTTT. Translated: CASSFGTGGDTQYF.

This CDR3 is CASSGQTGPQETQYF. The CDR3, as DNA: TGCGCCAGCAGCGGCCAGACAGGCCCCCAAGAGACCCAGTACTTC. The rearrangement uses TRBV5-1 and TRBJ2-5, with D possibly TRBD1 on 6 matching bases. V shed 4 bases and J shed 1 base, with 14 bases lying between them. The length of the CDR3 is 15 residues. Germline CDR1 is SGHRS and CDR2 is YFSETQ.

The rearrangement joins TRBV9 to TRBJ2-1; TRBD2 matches at 7 bases. This CDR3 is 15 amino acids long. In germline, CDR1 is SGDLS, CDR2 YYNGEE. J lost 4 bases, V lost 0 bases, and 4 bases had no gene match. CDR3 in amino acids: CASSVDGGGYNEQFF. CDR3 bases: TGTGCCAGCAGCGTAGACGGCGGGGGTTACAATGAGCAGTTCTTC.